The 27 T cell receptor beta chains listed next were all sequenced from one sample in a study of shared clonotypes between healthy human individuals. Clones were sequenced by immunoSEQ multiplex PCR, and TCRdb holds only the in-frame ones, with some missing. Here the sample spans 1,400,000 or so clones, around 98.5% being singletons. Input material: naive CD4+ T cells sorted from blood. Subset noted: CD45RA+ positively selected. These receptors originate from a man aged 25-45 years in good health.

Turning to this clone: Distinct nucleotide sequences in the sample also encode this CDR3. The chain couples TRBV7-9 to TRBJ1-5; D unclear. Between the trimmed V and J ends, which lost 2 bases and 1 base, there was a span of 9 bases. The CDR3 has 15 residues. Germline V lookup: CDR1 SEHNR, CDR2 FQNEAQ (reference sequence). The CDR3 DNA reads TGTGCCAGCAGCTTATCGGGGTTAAGCAATCAGCCCCAGCATTTT. Translated, it gives CASSLSGLSNQPQHF.

This clone has just one count. The sample has other DNA sequences that encode this CDR3 too. J is TRBJ1-1 and V is TRBV30, with unresolved D. Germline lookup yields CDR1 GTSNPN and CDR2 SVGIG (reference sequence). Trimming removed 0 bases at V and 1 base at J, with 6 bases between. CDR3 length: 13 residues. CDR3 sequence reads: CAWSVGQNTEAFF. CDR3 DNA: TGTGCCTGGAGTGTAGGGCAGAACACTGAAGCTTTCTTT.

The CDR3 is CASSLPATYEQYF. Here the CDR3 DNA reads TGCGCCAGCAGCTTGCCAGCAACCTACGAGCAGTACTTC. This chain connects TRBV5-1 to TRBJ2-7; the D is unclear. V was cut by 1 base and J by 2 bases, with 7 bases left in between. Germline V gene data show CDR1 as SGHRS and CDR2 as YFSETQ. This CDR3 has 13 residues. Using reference TRBV5-1 and TRBJ2-7 for the parts outside the CDR3, the full variable domain is KAGVTQTPRYLIKTRGQQVTLSCSPISGHRSVSWYQQTPGQGLQFLFEYFSETQRNKGNFPGRFSGRQFSNSRSEMNVSTLELGDSALYLCASSLPATYEQYFGPGTRLTVT.

The chain joins TRBV18 to TRBJ2-1; D is unresolved. The CDR3 spans 13 residues. Germline V gives CDR1 KGHSH, CDR2 LQKENI. Trimming stripped 2 bases from V and 6 bases from J, with 8 bases between. This CDR3 is CASSPFAGNEQFF. The DNA for the CDR3 is TGTGCCAGCTCACCATTTGCTGGCAATGAGCAGTTCTTC.

The chain combines TRBV6-5 with TRBJ1-3; D perhaps matches TRBD1 (6 bases). Germline CDR1 reads MNHEY; CDR2 reads SVGAGI. The V end lost 0 bases, the J end lost 8 bases, and 11 bases lay between the germline ends. This CDR3 is built from 14 residues. The CDR3: CASSYSMGADTIYF. CDR3 DNA: TGTGCCAGCAGTTACTCGATGGGGGCGGACACCATATATTTT.

The V gene is TRBV27, the J gene TRBJ2-2, with TRBD2 as a possible D gene (6 bases). CDR1 MNHEY and CDR2 SMNVEV come from the germline V gene (reference sequence). The CDR3 extends over 14 amino acids. Trimming shortened V by 6 bases and J by 5 bases, and 13 bases separated the two germline ends. CDR3 DNA: TGTGCCAGCAGCCTCGGGAGCCTTACCGGGGAGCTGTTTTTT. Translated, it gives CASSLGSLTGELFF.

About this clone itself: The same CDR3 is also encoded by other DNA sequences in this sample. The chain recombines TRBV20-1 with TRBJ2-1; no clear D. CDR3 size: 11 residues. V was cut by 1 base and J by 6 bases, with 4 bases left in between. Germline CDR1 and CDR2: DFQATT and SNEGSKA (reference sequence). The DNA of the CDR3 is TGCAGTGCTAGAGGCGCCAATGAGCAGTTCTTC. Amino acid sequence: CSARGANEQFF.

J is TRBJ2-7 and V is TRBV6-6; 9 bases agree with TRBD1. This CDR3 has 13 amino acids. The J segment lost 3 bases and the V segment lost 7 bases, leaving 4 bases of the junction unmatched. Per germline, CDR1 MNHNY and CDR2 SVGAGI (reference sequence). The CDR3 bases are TGTGCCAGCAAACAGGGGGCGATCTACGAGCAGTACTTC. Amino acid sequence: CASKQGAIYEQYF.

Comments on this clone: The identical CDR3 is also encoded by other nucleotide sequences in the sample. The V call is TRBV6-1, the J call TRBJ2-3; no clear D gene. The CDR3 is made up of 13 amino acids. V lost 6 bases and J 1 base, leaving 8 bases between the germline ends. The germline V gene encodes CDR1 MNHNS and CDR2 SASEGT. The CDR3 here is CASSRAGTDTQYF. The CDR3 coding sequence is TGTGCCAGCAGCCGCGCCGGCACAGATACGCAGTATTTT.

The rearrangement joins TRBV9 to TRBJ2-5; D possibly corresponds to TRBD1 (7 bases). The CDR3 totals 15 residues. The V end was cut by 1 base, the J end by 3 bases, with 13 bases between. CDR1 and CDR2 from the germline V gene are SGDLS and YYNGEE. The CDR3 loop reads CASSVTPRGEETQYF. The CDR3 bases are TGTGCCAGCAGCGTAACTCCCAGGGGGGAAGAGACCCAGTACTTC.

The CDR3 nucleotides read TGTGCCAGCAGCGTGGGGACTAGCGGGAGGGAAGCCAAAAACATTCAGTACTTC. It is translated as CASSVGTSGREAKNIQYF. This sequence joins TRBV9 and TRBJ2-4, with 16 nucleotides matching TRBD2. From germline, CDR1 is SGDLS and CDR2 YYNGEE. CDR3 size: 18 residues. Germline trimming cut 2 bases from V and 0 bases from J; bases unmatched to any gene: 2.

The chain employs TRBV7-2 and TRBJ2-2, with 8 nucleotides matching TRBD2. The CDR3 covers 18 residues. Germline assignment: CDR1 SGHTA and CDR2 FQGNSA. V trimming: 2 bases; J trimming: 4 bases; junction bases outside the gene matches: 12. CDR3 in DNA: TGTGCCAGCAGCTTACACGGCCCGGGACTAGGTGGCACCGGGGAGCTGTTTTTT. Translated, it gives CASSLHGPGLGGTGELFF.

The chain employs TRBV30 and TRBJ2-1; 16 nucleotides agree with TRBD2. V trimming: 3 bases; J trimming: 9 bases; junction bases outside the gene matches: 26. Germline V gene lookup returns CDR1 GTSNPN and CDR2 SVGIG (reference sequence). The CDR3 is 22 amino acids. The CDR3 loop is CAWSAGLAGGPSHRLVRREQFF. CDR3 sequence (DNA): TGTGCCTGGAGCGCGGGACTAGCGGGAGGGCCTTCCCATCGTTTAGTCCGGCGTGAGCAGTTCTTC. Filled out from reference TRBV30 and TRBJ2-1, the complete variable domain reads SQTIHQWPATLVQPVGSPLSLECTVEGTSNPNLYWYRQAAGRGLQLLFYSVGIGQISSEVPQNLSASRPQDRQFILSSKKLLLSDSGFYLCAWSAGLAGGPSHRLVRREQFFGPGTRLTVL.

The rearrangement uses TRBV2 and TRBJ2-7, with D hard to call. CDR1 is SNHLY, CDR2 FYNNEI, per germline. The CDR3 extends over 15 amino acids. Trimming pared 10 bases from V and 0 bases from J, leaving 19 bases between. DNA of the CDR3: TGTGCCATCCACCCTGACATAAGGAACTCCTACGAGCAGTACTTC. It yields the protein CAIHPDIRNSYEQYF.

V is TRBV25-1 and J is TRBJ2-5, with TRBD2 matching over 7 bases. The end of the DNA is better explained by TRBJ2-7, so the J call may be wrong. Germline V gene sequence: CDR1 MGHDK, CDR2 SYGVNS. This CDR3 region has 15 residues. The CDR3 DNA is TGTGCCAGCAGTGACAGTCTAGCGGCTCGGGGCGAGCAGTACTTC. Its protein product is CASSDSLAARGEQYF.

The chain is built from TRBV7-2 and TRBJ2-1, with a tentative D call TRBD2 (5 bases). Per germline, CDR1 SGHTA and CDR2 FQGNSA. Trimming removed 4 bases at V and 4 bases at J, with 11 bases between. The CDR3 totals 14 residues. DNA for the CDR3: TGTGCCAGCAGCTATAACGGGAAGTACAATGAGCAGTTCTTC. Encoded protein: CASSYNGKYNEQFF.

The rearrangement links TRBV7-8 to TRBJ2-5, with D possibly matching TRBD2 (5 bases). Germline CDR1 SGHVS, CDR2 FQNEAQ. The length of the CDR3 is 14 residues. V was clipped by 3 bases and J by 1 base, with 9 bases between them. CDR3 sequence (DNA): TGTGCCAGCAGCTTTCTGGACTTCCAAGAGACCCAGTACTTC. Protein: CASSFLDFQETQYF.

With respect to this clone: The same CDR3 also results from other DNA sequences found in this sample. V is TRBV7-9 and J is TRBJ1-1, with a weak D call TRBD1 (6 bases). The germline gives CDR1 SEHNR, CDR2 FQNEAQ (reference sequence). The CDR3 length is 14 residues. Trimming took 4 bases from V and 5 from J, leaving 14 bases between them. The CDR3, as DNA: TGTGCCAGCAGCTCGAGGGGGAGAGGAACTGAAGCTTTCTTT. Amino acid sequence: CASSSRGRGTEAFF.

The chain is built from TRBV27 and TRBJ1-2; TRBD1 matches at 9 bases. This CDR3 contains 14 residues. V was clipped by 5 bases and J by 7 bases; unmatched bases: 8. Per germline, CDR1 MNHEY and CDR2 SMNVEV (reference sequence). CDR3 residues: CASSPGQGTSGYTF. DNA of the CDR3: TGTGCCAGCAGTCCCGGACAGGGGACGAGTGGCTACACCTTC.

V is TRBV9 and J is TRBJ1-1; 7 positions agree with TRBD1. V gave up 0 bases and J gave up 0 bases; unmatched junction bases: 5. The CDR3 is 16 residues long. Germline CDR1 is SGDLS and CDR2 is YYNGEE. The DNA of the CDR3 is TGTGCCAGCAGCGTAGAGGGACAGATGATGAACACTGAAGCTTTCTTT. This translates into CASSVEGQMMNTEAFF.

The chain links TRBV5-4 to TRBJ2-1, with D perhaps TRBD1 (6 bases). V lost 3 bases to trimming and J lost 10 bases, with 8 bases between them. Germline CDR1 SGHNT, CDR2 YYREEE (reference sequence). This CDR3 region has 11 residues. CDR3 loop: CASSYGQEQFF. The CDR3 DNA follows: TGTGCCAGCAGCTACGGACAGGAGCAGTTCTTC.

The chain links TRBV6-1 to TRBJ2-7; 10 bases agree with TRBD1. The CDR3 loop spans 14 amino acids. Germline CDR1 is MNHNS and CDR2 is SASEGT. The V gene end was trimmed by 10 bases and the J gene end by 3 bases; junction bases not matched to a gene: 9. Here the CDR3 DNA reads TGTGCCACCCAGCGACAGGGGGCCGGCTACGAGCAGTACTTC. Translated, it gives CATQRQGAGYEQYF.

This chain uses TRBV6-5 with TRBJ1-2; D unclear. The V end was cut by 0 bases, the J end by 4 bases, with 12 bases between. The CDR3 has 15 amino acids. CDR1 and CDR2 (germline): MNHEY, SVGAGI. CDR3 DNA sequence: TGTGCCAGCAGTTACTCGAGTCTGGGAGGCTATGGCTACACCTTC. Encoded protein: CASSYSSLGGYGYTF.

The gene calls are TRBV6-1 and TRBJ1-2; TRBD1 might be the D (6 bases). The CDR3 runs 14 residues. From germline, CDR1 is MNHNS and CDR2 SASEGT. With 6 bases removed from V and 2 bases from J, the gap between germline ends came to 13 bases. The CDR3: CASSRDNRNYGYTF. The CDR3, as DNA: TGTGCCAGCAGCCGGGACAACCGAAACTATGGCTACACCTTC.

The chain joins TRBV4-2 to TRBJ2-7, with 8 bases aligning to TRBD2. With 0 bases clipped from V and 6 bases from J, the junction kept 13 bases outside the gene matches. The germline V gene has CDR1 LGHNA and CDR2 YNFKEQ. The CDR3 loop spans 17 amino acids. The CDR3, as DNA: TGTGCCAGCAGCCAAGATCCTACTGGACTAGCTAGACGCGAGCAGTACTTC. This translates into CASSQDPTGLARREQYF.

This clone was picked up one time. CDR3 nucleotide sequence: TGTGCCTGGAGTGTTCTTCACCAGAACACCGGGGAGCTGTTTTTT. It translates to CAWSVLHQNTGELFF. This chain links TRBV30 with TRBJ2-2; D gene ambiguous. Trimming pared 0 bases from V and 1 base from J, leaving 9 bases between. The CDR3 runs 15 residues. In germline, CDR1 is GTSNPN, CDR2 SVGIG (reference sequence).

The CDR3 spells CASSTTGPGREQYF. The CDR3, as DNA: TGTGCCAGCAGCACGACAGGGCCCGGGAGGGAGCAGTACTTC. The chain is built from TRBV9 and TRBJ2-7; D could derive from TRBD1 or TRBD2 (7 bases each). CDR3 length: 14 amino acids. V lost 4 bases, J lost 7 bases, and 18 bases lay in between. CDR1 is SGDLS, CDR2 YYNGEE, per germline.